The next 10 T cell receptor beta chains were all read from a single sample in a study of shared clonotypes between healthy human individuals. TCRdb's copy holds only in-frame clones and misses some; the assay was immunoSEQ multiplex PCR. The profile shows 190,000 or so clones, 66% of them singletons. Sequenced sample: memory CD4+ T cells sorted from blood. Subset here: CD45RA-negative fraction. These TCRs come from a man younger than 40 in good health.

The gene calls are TRBV5-4 and TRBJ2-1; D not resolved. The CDR3 spans 13 residues. V lost 1 base and J 2 bases, leaving 4 bases between the germline ends. Germline loops: CDR1 SGHNT, CDR2 YYREEE (reference sequence). DNA of the CDR3: TGTGCCAGCAGCTTGCAAGCCTACAATGAGCAGTTCTTC. Translation gives CASSLQAYNEQFF.

The genes are TRBV6-6 and TRBJ2-5; 10 bases line up with TRBD2. J lost 2 bases, V lost 6 bases, and 9 bases had no gene match. Germline-derived CDR1 and CDR2 are MNHNY and SVGAGI (reference sequence). The CDR3 is 16 residues long. The CDR3 protein is CASRSPGLASQETQYF. The CDR3, as DNA: TGTGCCAGCAGATCACCGGGACTAGCGTCTCAAGAGACCCAGTACTTC.

This clone was recorded a few times. The chain has TRBV5-1 and TRBJ2-3; weak D call: TRBD2 (5 bases). Germline CDR1 SGHRS, CDR2 YFSETQ. CDR3 size: 18 residues. The ends were cut back, 2 bases at V and 0 bases at J, with 19 bases in the middle. The CDR3 bases are TGCGCCAGCAGCTTAAGAGGGCGCGCCCAAGATAGCACAGATACGCAGTATTTT. Its protein product is CASSLRGRAQDSTDTQYF.

In this sample, this clone turned up once. The chain is built from TRBV7-2 and TRBJ1-4; a possible D gene is TRBD1 (6 bases). The germline V gene has CDR1 SGHTA and CDR2 FQGNSA. The CDR3 has 15 residues. V was pared by 5 bases and J by 6 bases, with 16 bases between. The CDR3: CASSPTGAYHEKLFF. The DNA of the CDR3 is TGTGCCAGCAGCCCGACAGGCGCCTACCATGAAAAACTGTTTTTT.

Notes on this clone: A far larger clone is off by one base, so a read error is likely. This chain links TRBV4-1 with TRBJ1-1; 8 positions match TRBD1. The CDR3 totals 16 residues. CDR1 and CDR2 from the germline V gene are MGHRA and YSYEKL. V was pared by 3 bases and J by 1 base, with 7 bases of the junction left unmatched. The CDR3 nucleotides read TGCGCCAGCAGCCAGCCGTCCAGGGGGCCGAACACTGAAGCTTTCTTT. It specifies CASSQPSRGPNTEAFF.

The rearrangement links TRBV29-1 to TRBJ1-2; 7 bases line up with TRBD1. The J segment lost 7 bases and the V segment lost 5 bases, leaving 7 bases of the junction unmatched. Germline V gene data show CDR1 as SQVTM and CDR2 as ANQGSEA. The CDR3 totals 12 residues. Here the CDR3 reads CSVRGQGTGYTF. CDR3 nucleotide sequence: TGCAGCGTTAGGGGGCAGGGTACTGGCTACACCTTC.

This clone has a handful of counts. The V gene is TRBV11-3, the J gene TRBJ2-1; possibly TRBD1 or TRBD2 for D (5 bases each). The CDR3 is 12 residues long. CDR1 SGHNT and CDR2 YENEEA come from the germline V gene. V dropped 6 bases and J dropped 5 bases, with 8 bases sitting between them. CDR3 in DNA: TGTGCCAGCAGGGGGACCAACAATGAGCAGTTCTTC. This encodes CASRGTNNEQFF.

This chain joins TRBV5-4 and TRBJ2-7; possibly TRBD1 for D (6 bases). This CDR3 is 14 amino acids long. Germline V CDR1 and CDR2: SGHNT, YYREEE (reference sequence). Trimming pared 0 bases from V and 4 bases from J, leaving 11 bases between. The CDR3 bases are TGTGCCAGCAGCTTGGGAACAGGGTGTTACGAGCAGTACTTC. It yields the protein CASSLGTGCYEQYF.

The V gene is TRBV30, the J gene TRBJ2-1; 9 nucleotides line up with TRBD2. Looked up from germline, CDR1 is GTSNPN and CDR2 is SVGIG (reference sequence). With V trimmed by 5 bases and J by 7 bases, 9 bases remained unmatched. The CDR3 has 14 residues. The CDR3 DNA follows: TGTGCCTGGGGTAGCGGGAGCGGAGTTAATGAGCAGTTCTTC. It is translated as CAWGSGSGVNEQFF.

The chain recombines TRBV7-2 with TRBJ2-3; unclear D gene. The V end was cut by 1 base, the J end by 3 bases, with 8 bases between. The CDR3 has 14 amino acids. Germline values: CDR1 SGHTA, CDR2 FQGNSA. CDR3 coding DNA: TGTGCCAGCAGCTTAGTCCTAGTTACAGATACGCAGTATTTT. It translates to CASSLVLVTDTQYF.